What follows is one T cell receptor (beta chain) and its context. Each CDR3 protein is one row after TCRdb ran MiXCR on the PCR reads. The table includes nearly 9,000 distinct CDR3 sequences, about 21% detected once. This specimen belongs to a study of CXCR3 chemokines and chemotherapy response in bladder cancer. Germline lookup yields CDR1 SNHLY and CDR2 FYNNEI. V trimming: 6 bases; J trimming: 1 base; junction bases outside the gene matches: 12. The CDR3 has 17 residues. This TCR came from a human donor with bladder cancer that did not respond to neoadjuvant chemotherapy. Collection of the sample occurred from a patient whose treatment included neoadjuvant chemotherapy. The genes are TRBV2 and TRBJ2-1; 7 bases line up with TRBD2. Written as DNA, the CDR3 is TGTGCCAGCAGCCAAGGGGTCCGCGGGGGATCCTACAATGAGCAGTTCTTC. Its protein product is CASSQGVRGGSYNEQFF.